This passage covers 32 T cell receptor beta chains from one sample sequenced in a study of shared clonotypes between healthy human individuals. Libraries were prepared by immunoSEQ multiplex PCR; TCRdb keeps only in-frame clonotypes and omits some of them. The repertoire holds under 750,000 clones, roughly two thirds seen once, with about 1.8% in the top ten. The sequencing sample was made of memory CD4+ T cells sorted from blood. The sample's subset: CD45RA-negative fraction. The receptors were sampled from a woman aged 30 to 39 in good health.

In regard to this clone: Distinct nucleotide sequences in the sample also encode this CDR3. The V call is TRBV28, the J call TRBJ1-2; no clear D gene. The CDR3 is 11 amino acids. V lost 6 bases to trimming and J lost 3 bases, with 5 bases between them. The germline gives CDR1 MDHEN, CDR2 SYDVKM. CDR3 nucleotides: TGTGCCAGCAGCAACCACTATGGCTACACCTTC. It encodes CASSNHYGYTF.

This clone turned up a few times. Other nucleotide sequences in the sample specify the same CDR3. This chain links TRBV10-1 with TRBJ2-7; 7 nucleotides line up with TRBD1. V lost 6 bases and J lost 0; bases outside the gene matches: 5. There are 14 residues in the CDR3. Per germline, CDR1 WNHNN and CDR2 SYGVQD (reference sequence). CDR3 nucleotides: TGCGCCAGCAGCCCGGGACAGAGCTCCTACGAGCAGTACTTC. Protein sequence: CASSPGQSSYEQYF.

CDR3: CASSVDLVTYEQFF. The CDR3, as DNA: TGTGCCAGCAGCGTAGATCTAGTGACGTATGAGCAGTTCTTC. J is TRBJ2-1 and V is TRBV9; D is ambiguous. The ends were cut back, 0 bases at V and 8 bases at J, with 12 bases in the middle. CDR3 length: 14 amino acids. The germline CDR1 and CDR2 sequences are SGDLS and YYNGEE. Filled out from reference TRBV9 and TRBJ2-1, the complete variable domain reads DSGVTQTPKHLITATGQRVTLRCSPRSGDLSVYWYQQSLDQGLQFLIQYYNGEERAKGNILERFSAQQFPDLHSELNLSSLELGDSALYFCASSVDLVTYEQFFGPGTRLTVL.

The rearrangement joins TRBV7-8 to TRBJ2-5; 9 bases are a match to TRBD2. Germline V CDR1 and CDR2: SGHVS, FQNEAQ. This CDR3 has 19 residues. V shed 5 bases, J shed 4 bases, and the junction held 20 bases outside the gene matches. The CDR3 DNA reads TGTGCCAGCAGCCAGCGGATTGGTAGCGGGAGAAGGTGGGGAGAGACCCAGTACTTC. This sequence encodes CASSQRIGSGRRWGETQYF.

A single count supports this clone. The CDR3 here is CASSSPRGVSSGEQFF. DNA of the CDR3: TGTGCCAGCAGTTCCCCCAGGGGTGTTTCATCGGGTGAGCAGTTCTTC. The chain employs TRBV27 and TRBJ2-1, with D possibly TRBD1 on 6 matching bases. CDR1 is MNHEY and CDR2 is SMNVEV in the germline V gene (reference sequence). Trimming pared 4 bases from V and 9 bases from J, leaving 22 bases between. The CDR3 spans 16 residues.

The chain carries TRBV4-1 and TRBJ2-7, with 14 nucleotides matching TRBD2. J lost 2 bases, V lost 2 bases, and 2 bases had no gene match. Germline CDR1 MGHRA, CDR2 YSYEKL. CDR3 length equals 16 residues. CDR3 sequence (DNA): TGCGCCAGCAGCCAATTGACTAGCGGGAGGGCCTACGAGCAGTACTTC. Its protein product is CASSQLTSGRAYEQYF.

The chain employs TRBV5-5 and TRBJ2-5; weak D call: TRBD1 (6 bases). This CDR3 has 14 residues. V lost 0 bases to trimming and J lost 5 bases, with 11 bases between them. Germline lookup yields CDR1 SGHKS and CDR2 YYEKEE (reference sequence). CDR3 sequence (DNA): TGTGCCAGCAGCTTGGTCTTCAGGGGTGAGACCCAGTACTTC. This sequence encodes CASSLVFRGETQYF.

This clone has just one count. The chain recombines TRBV4-2 with TRBJ2-2, with TRBD2 identical over 12 bases. J was trimmed by 2 bases and V by 4 bases; bases with no gene match: 2. Germline values: CDR1 LGHNA, CDR2 YNFKEQ. This CDR3 has 16 residues. CDR3 in amino acids: CASSPSGRGNTGELFF. The CDR3 DNA follows: TGTGCCAGCAGCCCTAGCGGGAGGGGTAACACCGGGGAGCTGTTTTTT.

On this clone itself: This same CDR3 is encoded by further DNA sequences in the sample. The chain recombines TRBV5-1 with TRBJ1-2; no firm D call. Germline assignment: CDR1 SGHRS and CDR2 YFSETQ. This CDR3 comprises 12 residues. The germline V and J ends were trimmed by 2 bases and 6 bases, with 8 bases remaining between them. The CDR3 sequence: CASSFTGDGYTF. The CDR3 bases are TGCGCCAGCAGCTTTACCGGCGATGGCTACACCTTC.

The chain has TRBV7-2 and TRBJ1-5, with D unresolved. V was cut by 5 bases and J by 5 bases, with 10 bases left in between. Germline CDR1 is SGHTA and CDR2 is FQGNSA. The CDR3 runs to 13 residues. The CDR3 DNA reads TGTGCCAGCAGCCTTTGGGTGGATCAGCCCCAGCATTTT. Amino acid sequence: CASSLWVDQPQHF.

V usage is TRBV10-2 and J usage is TRBJ2-1; 12 bases are a match to TRBD2. After removal of 6 bases from V and 10 bases from J, the junction contained 13 bases not matched to a gene. Germline V gene sequence: CDR1 WSHSY, CDR2 SAAADI. CDR3 length: 16 residues. CDR3 DNA: TGCGCCAGCAGAGACGCTAGCGGGAGGGCCCCGCACGAGCAGTTCTTC. Translating it yields CASRDASGRAPHEQFF.

This chain uses TRBV30 with TRBJ1-1, with TRBD1 identical over 9 bases. With V trimmed by 5 bases and J by 4 bases, 11 bases remained unmatched. Germline-derived CDR1 and CDR2 are GTSNPN and SVGIG (reference sequence). The CDR3 consists of 15 residues. CDR3 sequence reads: CAWDGQGIGSTEAFF. The CDR3 DNA follows: TGTGCCTGGGACGGACAGGGGATAGGGAGCACTGAAGCTTTCTTT.

For this clone: Distinct nucleotide sequences in the sample also encode this CDR3. The chain carries TRBV5-1 and TRBJ2-1; D is uncertain. Trimming left V 4 bases short and J 4 bases short, with 6 bases between. The CDR3 has 12 residues. CDR1 and CDR2 (germline): SGHRS, YFSETQ. The CDR3 is CASSRGYNEQFF. CDR3 DNA sequence: TGCGCCAGCAGCCGTGGGTACAATGAGCAGTTCTTC.

DNA for the CDR3: TGTGCCAGCAGTTTAGCCGCAGGACAGGGTCAGGTTCAGCCCCAGCATTTT. It codes for CASSLAAGQGQVQPQHF. This chain links TRBV27 with TRBJ1-5; 8 bases match TRBD1. The ends lost 2 bases at V and 6 bases at J; junction bases unmatched: 12. Germline V gives CDR1 MNHEY, CDR2 SMNVEV (reference sequence). The CDR3 has 17 residues.

The chain couples TRBV2 to TRBJ1-1, with 7 bases matching TRBD1. Germline V gives CDR1 SNHLY, CDR2 FYNNEI. The CDR3 is 14 residues long. Trimming removed 5 bases from V and 6 bases from J; junction bases left unmatched: 9. The CDR3: CASSSGTVTAEAFF. The CDR3 DNA reads TGTGCCAGCAGTAGCGGGACAGTTACGGCTGAAGCTTTCTTT.

The rearrangement joins TRBV30 to TRBJ2-1, with a possible D match to TRBD2 (5 bases). The germline V and J ends were trimmed by 6 bases and 0 bases, with 15 bases remaining between them. CDR3 length: 15 residues. Germline values: CDR1 GTSNPN, CDR2 SVGIG (reference sequence). As DNA, the CDR3 is TGTGCCTGCTTTACACGGGGTAGCTCCTACAATGAGCAGTTCTTC. This encodes CACFTRGSSYNEQFF.

The rearrangement joins TRBV5-3 to TRBJ2-7; perhaps TRBD1 as D (7 bases). TRBV5-3 carries the ORF label, with uncertain function. V gave up 4 bases and J gave up 1 base, with 18 bases separating them. The CDR3 is 16 residues long. CDR3 sequence (DNA): TGTGCCAGAAGCAGTTCAGGGGGGCGCGGGTCCTACGAGCAGTACTTC. Its protein is CARSSSGGRGSYEQYF.

This rearrangement joins TRBV4-2 to TRBJ2-2; 10 positions match TRBD1. This CDR3 has 17 residues. The V segment lost 1 base and the J segment 4 bases; nucleotides outside the gene matches: 6. Germline values: CDR1 LGHNA, CDR2 YNFKEQ. This CDR3 reads CASSQVGQGVGTGELFF. CDR3 bases: TGTGCCAGCAGCCAAGTCGGACAGGGGGTCGGCACCGGGGAGCTGTTTTTT.

This chain connects TRBV4-1 to TRBJ2-6; D unclear. CDR1 and CDR2 from the germline V gene are MGHRA and YSYEKL. This CDR3 comprises 17 residues. V dropped 0 bases and J dropped 2 bases, with 11 bases sitting between them. DNA of the CDR3: TGCGCCAGCAGCCAAGAGACCCGAAGCCCTGGGGCCAACGTCCTGACTTTC. It translates to CASSQETRSPGANVLTF.

This clone was observed a handful of times. The chain recombines TRBV7-2 with TRBJ2-7; possible D gene TRBD2, 5 bases. The CDR3 has 15 amino acids. V was clipped by 5 bases and J by 2 bases, with 16 bases between them. CDR1 is SGHTA, CDR2 FQGNSA, per germline. The CDR3 nucleotides read TGTGCCAGCAGCACTAGTGCCACTCTTACCTACGAGCAGTACTTC. Amino acids: CASSTSATLTYEQYF.

This sequence joins TRBV9 and TRBJ1-2, with 7 nucleotides matching TRBD1. The CDR3 consists of 15 residues. The J segment lost 7 bases and the V segment lost 0 bases, leaving 9 bases of the junction unmatched. Germline V gives CDR1 SGDLS, CDR2 YYNGEE. The DNA for the CDR3 is TGTGCCAGCAGCGTAGTAGGGGGCGCAGGGTCTGGCTACACCTTC. Amino acid sequence: CASSVVGGAGSGYTF.

CDR3 DNA sequence: TGTGCCAGTAGGACGTCTACGGGCGCAACTAATGAAAAACTGTTTTTT. Protein: CASRTSTGATNEKLFF. The rearrangement uses TRBV19 and TRBJ1-4; no definite D call. Germline V lookup: CDR1 LNHDA, CDR2 SQIVND (reference sequence). V was trimmed by 6 bases and J by 0 bases, leaving 14 bases between them. The CDR3 covers 16 residues. The full variable domain, rest sourced from reference TRBV19 and TRBJ1-4, is DGGITQSPKYLFRKEGQNVTLSCEQNLNHDAMYWYRQDPGQGLRLIYYSQIVNDFQKGDIAEGYSVSREKKESFPLTVTSAQKNPTAFYLCASRTSTGATNEKLFFGSGTQLSVL.

This chain uses TRBV18 with TRBJ2-1; 8 bases fit TRBD1. Per the germline V gene, CDR1 is KGHSH and CDR2 is LQKENI. The CDR3 contains 16 residues. The V segment lost 3 bases and the J segment 7 bases; nucleotides outside the gene matches: 11. The CDR3: CASSPDLDRVGNEQFF. DNA of the CDR3: TGTGCCAGCTCACCTGACTTGGACAGGGTGGGGAATGAGCAGTTCTTC.

This clone has only one observation. This sequence joins TRBV28 and TRBJ2-6, with no clear D. Trimming shortened V by 9 bases and J by 0 bases, and 6 bases separated the two germline ends. Germline CDR1 MDHEN, CDR2 SYDVKM. The CDR3 spans 13 residues. The CDR3 is CASHHSGANVLTF. The DNA for the CDR3 is TGTGCCAGTCACCACTCTGGGGCCAACGTCCTGACTTTC.

The rearrangement uses TRBV7-9 and TRBJ2-6, with no clear D. CDR3 size: 12 residues. Germline V CDR1 and CDR2: SEHNR, FQNEAQ (reference sequence). The V end was cut by 10 bases, the J end by 1 base, with 5 bases between. The CDR3 sequence is CATRSGANVLTF. The CDR3 DNA reads as TGTGCCACCAGGTCTGGGGCCAACGTCCTGACTTTC.

The genes are TRBV6-5 and TRBJ1-4, with 10 positions matching TRBD1. CDR3 size: 15 residues. Germline CDR1 MNHEY, CDR2 SVGAGI. V shed 5 bases, J shed 8 bases, and the junction held 8 bases outside the gene matches. Here the CDR3 DNA reads TGTGCCAGCAGTCCTGACAGGGGGCTAGGCGAAAAACTGTTTTTT. It codes for CASSPDRGLGEKLFF.

The V gene is TRBV6-5, the J gene TRBJ2-7, with D perhaps assigned TRBD1 or TRBD2 (5 bases each). Trimming left V 2 bases short and J 4 bases short, with 18 bases between. The CDR3 has 16 residues. Germline CDR1 and CDR2: MNHEY and SVGAGI. CDR3 loop: CASSYQGRSSAYEQYF. CDR3 nucleotides: TGTGCCAGCAGTTACCAGGGACGTTCTTCAGCATACGAGCAGTACTTC.

The J gene is TRBJ1-2, the V gene TRBV28; possibly TRBD1 for D (5 bases). Trimming removed 6 bases from V and 4 bases from J, with 9 bases in between. The CDR3 spans 12 residues. Germline V gene lookup returns CDR1 MDHEN and CDR2 SYDVKM. The CDR3 nucleotides are TGTGCCAGCAGATCTCAGGGCTATGGCTACACCTTC. This gives the protein CASRSQGYGYTF.

This clone showed up just once. The V and J genes are TRBV19 and TRBJ2-1; 8 nucleotides align to TRBD1. With 3 bases clipped from V and 9 bases from J, the junction kept 13 bases outside the gene matches. The CDR3 is 16 amino acids. Germline CDR1 reads LNHDA; CDR2 reads SQIVND (reference sequence). CDR3 nucleotide sequence: TGTGCCAGTAGTATCCTTCCGGGTGGCAGGGGGCTTGAGCAGTTCTTC. Amino acids: CASSILPGGRGLEQFF.

This chain uses TRBV9 with TRBJ2-1; D is perhaps TRBD2 (6 bases). Trimming stripped 4 bases from V and 5 bases from J, with 16 bases between. Germline CDR1 and CDR2: SGDLS and YYNGEE. This CDR3 is 15 amino acids long. The CDR3 nucleotides read TGTGCCAGCAGCATCCATCGGGAGTCTGACAATGAGCAGTTCTTC. Amino acid sequence: CASSIHRESDNEQFF.

The chain is built from TRBV7-9 and TRBJ2-5; 10 bases agree with TRBD2. V shed 2 bases, J shed 3 bases, and the junction held 0 bases outside the gene matches. Germline loops: CDR1 SEHNR, CDR2 FQNEAQ (reference sequence). The CDR3 extends over 14 amino acids. The CDR3 nucleotides read TGTGCCAGCAGCTTACTAGCGGGAGAAGAGACCCAGTACTTC. Protein: CASSLLAGEETQYF.

The rearrangement uses TRBV11-2 and TRBJ2-7; D could derive from TRBD1 or TRBD2 (5 bases each). Germline V gene lookup returns CDR1 SGHAT and CDR2 FQNNGV. The CDR3 spans 14 residues. The ends were cut back, 4 bases at V and 2 bases at J, with 12 bases in the middle. CDR3 region: CASSYRDGTYEQYF. CDR3 nucleotide sequence: TGTGCCAGCAGCTACCGGGACGGAACCTACGAGCAGTACTTC.